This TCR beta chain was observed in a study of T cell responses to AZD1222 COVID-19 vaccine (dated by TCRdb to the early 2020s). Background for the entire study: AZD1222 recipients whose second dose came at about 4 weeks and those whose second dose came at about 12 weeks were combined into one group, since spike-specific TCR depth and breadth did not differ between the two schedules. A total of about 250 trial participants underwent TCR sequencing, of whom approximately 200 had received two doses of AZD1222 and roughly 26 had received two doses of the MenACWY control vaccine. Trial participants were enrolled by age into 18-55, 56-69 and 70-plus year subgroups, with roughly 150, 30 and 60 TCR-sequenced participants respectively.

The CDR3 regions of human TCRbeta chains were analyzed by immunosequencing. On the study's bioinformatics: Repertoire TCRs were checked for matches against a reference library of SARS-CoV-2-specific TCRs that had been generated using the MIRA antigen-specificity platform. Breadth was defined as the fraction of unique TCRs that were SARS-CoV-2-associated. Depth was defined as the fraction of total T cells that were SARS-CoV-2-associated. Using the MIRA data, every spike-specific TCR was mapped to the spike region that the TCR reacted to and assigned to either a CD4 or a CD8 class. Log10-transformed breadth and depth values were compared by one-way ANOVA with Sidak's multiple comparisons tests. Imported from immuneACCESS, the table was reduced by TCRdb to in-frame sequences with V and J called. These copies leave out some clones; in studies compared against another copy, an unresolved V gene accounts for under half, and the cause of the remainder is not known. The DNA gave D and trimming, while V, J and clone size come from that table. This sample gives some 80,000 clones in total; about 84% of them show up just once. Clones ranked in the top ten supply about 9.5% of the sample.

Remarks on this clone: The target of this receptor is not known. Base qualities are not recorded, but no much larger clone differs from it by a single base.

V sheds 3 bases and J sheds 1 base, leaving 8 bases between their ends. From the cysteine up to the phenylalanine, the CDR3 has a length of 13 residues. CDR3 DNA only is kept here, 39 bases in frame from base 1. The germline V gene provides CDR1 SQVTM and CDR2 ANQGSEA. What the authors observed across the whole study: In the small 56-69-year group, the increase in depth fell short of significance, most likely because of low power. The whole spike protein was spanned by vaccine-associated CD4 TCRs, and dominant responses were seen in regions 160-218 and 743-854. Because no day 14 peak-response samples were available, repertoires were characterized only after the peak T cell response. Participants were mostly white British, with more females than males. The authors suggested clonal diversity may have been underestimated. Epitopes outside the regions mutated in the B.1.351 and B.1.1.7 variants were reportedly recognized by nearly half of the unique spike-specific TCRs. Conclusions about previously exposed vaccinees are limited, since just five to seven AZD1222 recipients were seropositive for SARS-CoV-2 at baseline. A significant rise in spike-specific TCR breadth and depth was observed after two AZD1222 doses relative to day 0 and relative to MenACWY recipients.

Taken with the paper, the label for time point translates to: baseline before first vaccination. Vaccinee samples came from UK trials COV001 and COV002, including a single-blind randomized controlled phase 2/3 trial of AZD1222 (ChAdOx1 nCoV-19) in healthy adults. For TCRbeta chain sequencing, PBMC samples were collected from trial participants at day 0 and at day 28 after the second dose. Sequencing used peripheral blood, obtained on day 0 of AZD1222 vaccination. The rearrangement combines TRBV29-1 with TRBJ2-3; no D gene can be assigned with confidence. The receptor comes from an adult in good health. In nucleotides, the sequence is TGCAGCGTTGATAACGTCCGCACAGATACGCAGTATTTT. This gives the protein CSVDNVRTDTQYF.